The present entry profiles one T cell receptor beta chain with its context. What it binds is unknown. This sample stems from a study of beta chain features in type 1 diabetes. Overall study context: Sorted cells numbering around 110,000,000 were examined across all samples.

Once sorted, every population was more than 95% pure. Germline V lookup: CDR1 MDHEN, CDR2 SYDVKM. V was pared by 7 bases and J by 2 bases, with 15 bases between. The CDR3 is 14 amino acids. Expressed TCRB transcripts were sequenced, since all the RNA that had been isolated was reverse transcribed. Here immunoSEQ multiplex PCR was the method, and the copy in TCRdb shows in-frame clones only, minus some. The sample lists 900,000 or so clones, roughly 16% seen once, with around 0.02% in the top ten. Overall study results and limits: When VDJ junctions were examined, type 1 diabetes patients showed fewer insertions and more deletions.

Material for sequencing was naive CD4+ T cells from blood. The chain recombines TRBV28 with TRBJ2-7, with D possibly TRBD2 on 5 matching bases. The sequence was obtained from a woman younger than 30 in good health. In DNA form, the CDR3 reads TGTGCCAGCAAGGGATTGGGAGAGCCCTACGAGCAGTACTTC. Residues: CASKGLGEPYEQYF.